This is a list of T cell receptor beta chains from one sample in a study of OX40 agonist ivuxolimab in advanced cancers. Assay: immunoSEQ multiplex PCR; the TCRdb copy retains only in-frame clones and omits some. The sample has 80,000 to 100,000 clones, around 92% seen once. The sample here was CD4+ or CD8+ T cells sorted from blood, taken in a trial of the OX40 agonist ivuxolimab. These receptor sequences come from an adult with an advanced solid tumor such as melanoma, head and neck, liver or kidney cancer. CDR3s include the opening cysteine and the closing phenylalanine or tryptophan. The D gene is left open where the match is weak. Expanded clones are given a class, and other clones once, few, many or no size at all.

TRBJ2-7 TRBV6-4 NA 14 NA CASRLGADSYEQYF TGTGCCAGCAGGCTGGGCGCCGACTCCTACGAGCAGTACTTC
TRBJ2-3 TRBV5-4 NA 12 NA CASSRSTDTQYF TGTGCCAGCAGTCGGAGCACAGATACGCAGTATTTT
TRBJ1-1 TRBV6-5 NA 12 NA CASSYRNTEAFF TGTGCCAGCAGTTATAGGAACACTGAAGCTTTCTTT
TRBJ2-7 TRBV27 TRBD1 14 few CASAGTGGSYEQYF TGTGCCAGCGCCGGGACAGGGGGCTCCTACGAGCAGTACTTC
TRBJ1-5 TRBV4-2 NA 13 NA CASSLGSNQPQHF TGTGCCAGCAGCTTGGGTAGCAATCAGCCCCAGCATTTT
TRBJ2-3 TRBV30 NA 13 NA CAGEGQPADTQYF TGTGCCGGAGAAGGACAGCCGGCAGATACGCAGTATTTT
TRBJ1-4 TRBV2 TRBD1 16 NA CASRETGGRVNEKLFF TGTGCCAGCAGGGAGACAGGGGGCAGGGTTAATGAAAAACTGTTTTTT
TRBJ2-1 TRBV5-1 TRBD2 17 NA CASSQGLAGGAYNEQFF TGCGCCAGCAGCCAGGGACTAGCGGGAGGGGCCTACAATGAGCAGTTCTTC
TRBJ1-1 TRBV5-1 NA 13 NA CASSLEANTEAFF TGCGCCAGCAGCTTGGAAGCGAACACTGAAGCTTTCTTT
TRBJ2-3 TRBV9 TRBD2 15 NA CASSVGLADTDTQYF TGTGCCAGCAGCGTTGGACTAGCGGACACAGATACGCAGTATTTT
TRBJ2-3 TRBV5-6 TRBD1 16 NA CASSLRDRVGTDTQYF TGTGCCAGCAGCCTGAGGGACAGGGTCGGCACAGATACGCAGTATTTT
TRBJ1-4 TRBV5-1 NA 16 NA CASSLNSVGTNEKLFF TGCGCCAGCAGCTTGAACAGCGTTGGGACTAATGAAAAACTGTTTTTT
TRBJ2-7 TRBV27 TRBD2 15 NA CASRRAAGGPHEQYF TGTGCCAGCAGGCGAGCGGCGGGAGGGCCCCACGAGCAGTACTTC
TRBJ1-2 TRBV28 NA 14 NA CASSFGQANYGYTF TGTGCCAGCAGTTTCGGACAAGCCAACTATGGCTACACCTTC
TRBJ1-6 TRBV7-9 TRBD1 16 NA CASSFRQGAKNSPLHF TGTGCCAGCAGCTTTCGACAGGGGGCGAAAAATTCACCCCTCCACTTT
TRBJ2-1 TRBV7-3 NA 13 NA CASSPPGEREQFF TGTGCCAGCAGCCCACCGGGTGAGAGAGAGCAGTTCTTC